These 18 T cell receptor beta chains originate from one sample sequenced in a study of OX40 agonist ivuxolimab in advanced cancers. The repertoire was sequenced with immunoSEQ multiplex PCR; TCRdb's copy has only in-frame clones and lacks some. The sample lists roughly 50,000 clones, about 91% occurring once. Sample: CD4+ or CD8+ T cells sorted from blood, taken in a trial of the OX40 agonist ivuxolimab. These receptors all stem from an adult with an advanced solid tumor such as melanoma, head and neck, liver or kidney cancer.

This chain uses TRBV28 with TRBJ2-7; D not certain. V was clipped by 2 bases and J by 7 bases, with 15 bases between them. In germline, CDR1 is MDHEN, CDR2 SYDVKM. CDR3 length: 14 amino acids. CDR3 DNA: TGTGCCAGCAGTTTAGTGGCTGTTTACGAGGAGCAGTACTTC. It codes for CASSLVAVYEEQYF.

The V call is TRBV6-6, the J call TRBJ2-7; D remains unclear. This CDR3 is 13 amino acids long. Germline lookup yields CDR1 MNHNY and CDR2 SVGAGI (reference sequence). V shed 7 bases and J shed 4 bases, with 14 bases lying between them. The CDR3, as DNA: TGTGCCAGCACTCATCTTTCCGGATACGAGCAGTACTTC. Residues: CASTHLSGYEQYF.

The chain has TRBV2 and TRBJ1-5, with 7 bases lining up with TRBD1. Trimming at V came to 8 bases and at J to 0 bases, leaving 7 bases not matched to a gene. CDR3 length: 15 amino acids. Looked up from germline, CDR1 is SNHLY and CDR2 is FYNNEI. CDR3 loop: CASGRTGLSNQPQHF. The CDR3 DNA reads as TGTGCCAGCGGACGGACAGGCCTTAGCAATCAGCCCCAGCATTTT.

The rearrangement joins TRBV6-5 to TRBJ2-2; D might be TRBD2 (6 bases). The CDR3 is 15 residues long. The germline gives CDR1 MNHEY, CDR2 SVGAGI. V was clipped by 5 bases and J by 5 bases, with 15 bases between them. Here the CDR3 DNA reads TGTGCCAGCAGTACCGACCTAGCGTGGACCGGGGAGCTGTTTTTT. It encodes CASSTDLAWTGELFF.

The chain has TRBV19 and TRBJ1-1, with D perhaps TRBD1 (5 bases). Trimming removed 1 base from V and 2 bases from J, with 8 bases in between. Per the germline V gene, CDR1 is LNHDA and CDR2 is SQIVND (reference sequence). This CDR3 spans 14 amino acids. The CDR3 loop is CASSIADRNTEAFF. Written as DNA, the CDR3 is TGTGCCAGTAGTATAGCCGACAGAAACACTGAAGCTTTCTTT.

This clone showed up just a few times. This sequence joins TRBV4-1 and TRBJ1-6; TRBD1 might be the D (6 bases). The germline V gene encodes CDR1 MGHRA and CDR2 YSYEKL. This CDR3 comprises 15 residues. Trimming left V 4 bases short and J 8 bases short, with 15 bases between. The CDR3 nucleotides are TGCGCCAGCAGCCCATCCCCGGGGGCCCATTCACCCCTCCACTTT. Its translation: CASSPSPGAHSPLHF.

This clone was observed once. J is TRBJ1-1 and V is TRBV15, with 7 bases matching TRBD1. CDR3 length equals 15 residues. J gave up 4 bases and V 5 bases, and 10 bases lay outside the gene matches. From germline, CDR1 is LNHNV and CDR2 YYDKDF (reference sequence). The CDR3 DNA reads as TGTGCCACCAGCCGACGCCCGACAGGGATCACTGAAGCTTTCTTT. Its translation is CATSRRPTGITEAFF.

The CDR3 sequence: CAISEGTSISYEQYF. The CDR3 coding sequence is TGTGCCATCAGTGAAGGGACTAGCATCTCCTACGAGCAGTACTTC. This sequence joins TRBV10-3 and TRBJ2-7; 9 positions agree with TRBD2. Germline CDR1 is ENHRY and CDR2 is SYGVKD. J was trimmed by 0 bases and V by 3 bases; bases with no gene match: 3. The CDR3 loop spans 15 amino acids.

V gene TRBV19 combines with J gene TRBJ2-1, with D unclear. From germline, CDR1 is LNHDA and CDR2 SQIVND (reference sequence). The CDR3 runs to 12 residues. V gave up 6 bases and J gave up 10 bases, with 13 bases separating them. The CDR3 DNA reads as TGTGCCAGTAGCCCCCCTGGCGTGGAGCAGTTCTTC. This gives the protein CASSPPGVEQFF.

The chain couples TRBV6-1 to TRBJ1-1; TRBD1 matches at 8 bases. Germline CDR1 reads MNHNS; CDR2 reads SASEGT. V shed 10 bases and J 4 bases; nucleotides not matched to a gene: 8. The CDR3 is 13 amino acids. The CDR3 nucleotides are TGTGCCATCGACAGGGGCGTAAGCACTGAAGCTTTCTTT. Translating it yields CAIDRGVSTEAFF.

The count of this clone is one. The J gene is TRBJ2-2, the V gene TRBV19; D assignment may be TRBD1 or TRBD2 (6 bases each). V lost 10 bases and J 5 bases, leaving 20 bases between the germline ends. The CDR3 extends over 15 amino acids. Looked up from germline, CDR1 is LNHDA and CDR2 is SQIVND (reference sequence). CDR3 in DNA: TGTGCCACCACGCCTTTGGGGGGCTGGACCGGGGAGCTGTTTTTT. Translated: CATTPLGGWTGELFF.

The rearrangement links TRBV18 to TRBJ2-1, with TRBD1 as a possible D gene (6 bases). Looked up from germline, CDR1 is KGHSH and CDR2 is LQKENI. V dropped 3 bases and J dropped 9 bases, with 9 bases sitting between them. The CDR3 spans 12 residues. This CDR3 reads CASSPAGAEQFF. CDR3 bases: TGTGCCAGCTCACCTGCAGGGGCTGAGCAGTTCTTC.

The chain recombines TRBV4-2 with TRBJ1-1; TRBD1 matches at 9 bases. Germline values: CDR1 LGHNA, CDR2 YNFKEQ. J gave up 0 bases and V 1 base, and 9 bases lay outside the gene matches. This CDR3 is built from 18 residues. The CDR3 DNA is TGTGCCAGCAGCCAAGGTCCGGGACAGGGTGCCATGAACACTGAAGCTTTCTTT. Translation gives CASSQGPGQGAMNTEAFF.

This chain connects TRBV5-6 to TRBJ1-1; TRBD1 is a possible D gene (6 bases). Looked up from germline, CDR1 is SGHDT and CDR2 is YYEEEE. This CDR3 spans 13 amino acids. Trimming took 4 bases from V and 5 from J, leaving 12 bases between them. CDR3 amino acids: CASSTGGGTEAFF. In DNA form, the CDR3 reads TGTGCCAGCAGCACCGGAGGGGGTACTGAAGCTTTCTTT.

The V and J genes are TRBV27 and TRBJ2-7, with D maybe TRBD2 (6 bases). The V gene lost 4 bases and the J gene lost 0 bases, with 10 bases spanning the gap. Germline-derived CDR1 and CDR2 are MNHEY and SMNVEV (reference sequence). There are 14 residues in the CDR3. Here the CDR3 DNA reads TGTGCCAGCAGTTGGCGGGGAGCCTCCTACGAGCAGTACTTC. The encoded protein is CASSWRGASYEQYF.

The chain combines TRBV7-2 with TRBJ2-1; D is unclear. Trimming left V 2 bases short and J 12 bases short, with 23 bases between. Germline assignment: CDR1 SGHTA and CDR2 FQGNSA. The CDR3 runs to 16 residues. CDR3 residues: CASSLRAASTTSLQFF. The CDR3 nucleotides read TGTGCCAGCAGCTTAAGGGCCGCTTCTACCACCTCTCTGCAGTTCTTC.

V and J are TRBV19 and TRBJ2-3; TRBD2 matches at 12 bases. Germline CDR1 is LNHDA and CDR2 is SQIVND (reference sequence). This CDR3 spans 15 amino acids. V lost 6 bases to trimming and J lost 4 bases; unmatched junction nucleotides: 5. In nucleotides, the CDR3 is TGTGCCAGTAGGACACTAGCGGGGGGTGCAGATACGCAGTATTTT. This translates into CASRTLAGGADTQYF.

The chain has TRBV27 and TRBJ2-1; no clear D gene. Trimming left V 4 bases short and J 3 bases short, with 7 bases between. CDR1 is MNHEY, CDR2 SMNVEV, per germline (reference sequence). This CDR3 contains 13 residues. As DNA, the CDR3 is TGTGCCAGCAGTTACTCTAGCTACAATGAGCAGTTCTTC. Protein product: CASSYSSYNEQFF.